This entry concerns a single TCR beta chain. It is unclear where the CDR3 begins or ends on the DNA, so no DNA is shown, and the CDR3 is as TCRdb lists it. The data belong to a study of low-dose radiotherapy and immunotherapy resistance in tumors. Study overall: Per fraction, Cohort 1 was given 0.5 Gy every 2 weeks, for a total of 6.5 Gy. Study patients were administered oral aspirin at 300 mg daily for four cycles from cycle 1 day 1. At a dose of 200 mg/m2, intravenous cyclophosphamide was given every two weeks, one day before radiation and immunotherapy.

TRAV- and TRBV-specific primers, spanning alpha and beta chains, primed first-strand cDNA. The PCR that amplified TCRs ran for 20 cycles, relying on a constant-region primer and a V-primer adapter. TCRdb analysed the reads with MiXCR anew, one entry per CDR3 protein. Of 95,000 to 100,000 distinct CDR3 sequences listed, less than 25% are singletons. Time point specified: after trial treatment. Treatment denoted: LDRT plus nivolumab, ipilimumab, low-dose cyclophosphamide and aspirin (RACIN trial). Donors received nivolumab, ipilimumab, aspirin, low-dose cyclophosphamide and low-dose radiotherapy. CDR1 KGHDR and CDR2 SFDVKD come from the germline V gene. The CDR3 region is 16 residues in length, termini included.

This receptor was identified in a male donor with prostate cancer. The source material was PBMCs, sampled after low-dose radiotherapy plus immunotherapy. This chain uses TRBV24-1 with TRBJ2-2; TRBD1, the table's D call, was not compared with the DNA. CDR3: CAPSGGARTGELFFFF.